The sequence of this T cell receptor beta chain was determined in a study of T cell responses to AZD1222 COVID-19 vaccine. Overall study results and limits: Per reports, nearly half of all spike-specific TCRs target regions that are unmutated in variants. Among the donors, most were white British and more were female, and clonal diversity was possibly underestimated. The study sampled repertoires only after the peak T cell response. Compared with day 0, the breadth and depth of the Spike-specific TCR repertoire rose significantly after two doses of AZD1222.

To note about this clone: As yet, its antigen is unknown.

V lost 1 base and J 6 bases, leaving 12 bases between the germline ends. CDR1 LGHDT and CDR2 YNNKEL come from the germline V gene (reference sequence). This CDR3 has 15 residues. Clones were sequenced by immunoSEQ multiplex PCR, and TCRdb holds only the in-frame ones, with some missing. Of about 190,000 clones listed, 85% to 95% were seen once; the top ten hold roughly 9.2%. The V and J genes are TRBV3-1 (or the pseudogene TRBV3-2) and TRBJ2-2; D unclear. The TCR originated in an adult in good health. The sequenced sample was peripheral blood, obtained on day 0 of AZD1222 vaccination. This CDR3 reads CASSQGSLRAGELFF. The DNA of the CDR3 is TGTGCCAGCAGCCAAGGGTCTCTAAGGGCCGGGGAGCTGTTTTTT.